This T cell receptor beta chain was sequenced during a study of T cells after somatic rescue of genetic block. Assay used: immunoSEQ multiplex PCR; TCRdb lists only in-frame clones, some missing. The sample lists 80,000 to 90,000 clones, 75% to 90% occurring once. This TCR came from a young woman. Source material: peripheral blood mononuclear cells (PBMCs).

This CDR3 is CASSEGAYEQYF. DNA of the CDR3: TGCGCCAGCAGTGAGGGAGCCTACGAGCAGTACTTC. The rearrangement joins TRBV10-1 to TRBJ2-7; D unclear. The germline V and J ends were trimmed by 2 bases and 2 bases, with 4 bases remaining between them. The CDR3 contains 12 residues. Germline V CDR1 and CDR2: WNHNN, SYGVQD (reference sequence).